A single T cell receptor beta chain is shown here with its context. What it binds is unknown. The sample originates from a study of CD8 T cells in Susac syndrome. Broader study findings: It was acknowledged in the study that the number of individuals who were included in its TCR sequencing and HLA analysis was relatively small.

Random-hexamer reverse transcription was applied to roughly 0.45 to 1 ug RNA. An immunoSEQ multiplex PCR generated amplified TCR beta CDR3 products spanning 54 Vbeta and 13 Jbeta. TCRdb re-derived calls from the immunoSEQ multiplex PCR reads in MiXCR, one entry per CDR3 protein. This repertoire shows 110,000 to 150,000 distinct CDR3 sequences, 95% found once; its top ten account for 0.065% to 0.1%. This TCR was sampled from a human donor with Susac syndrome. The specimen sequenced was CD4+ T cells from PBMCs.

CDR3 sequence reads: CASSSYMTSGYSYNEQFF. The CDR3, as DNA: TGTGCCAGCAGCTCCTATATGACTAGCGGGTACTCCTACAATGAGCAGTTCTTC. The chain uses TRBV13 and TRBJ2-1; 10 bases are shared with TRBD2. There are 18 residues in the CDR3. J gave up 0 bases and V 4 bases, and 9 bases lay outside the gene matches. The germline CDR1 and CDR2 sequences are PRHDT and FYEKMQ (reference sequence).